These 25 T cell receptor beta chains were sequenced from one sample in a study of blood T cell repertoires in COVID-19. Only in-frame clones appear in the TCRdb table, and some are missing; sequencing was by immunoSEQ multiplex PCR. The repertoire includes roughly 90,000 clones, around 75% of them detected once, and roughly 15% sits in the top ten. Sequenced input: peripheral blood. The receptor set was obtained from a woman older than 75 with active or convalescent COVID-19.

This clone was counted a few times. The chain uses TRBV27 and TRBJ2-2; TRBD2 agrees at 7 bases. Germline trimming cut 7 bases from V and 2 bases from J; bases unmatched to any gene: 4. Germline-derived CDR1 and CDR2 are MNHEY and SMNVEV (reference sequence). CDR3 length: 14 amino acids. CDR3: CASIGTTNTGELFF. CDR3 coding DNA: TGTGCCAGCATCGGGACTACCAACACCGGGGAGCTGTTTTTT.

The chain combines TRBV7-9 with TRBJ2-3; D unresolved. Germline loops: CDR1 SEHNR, CDR2 FQNEAQ (reference sequence). The CDR3 consists of 11 residues. V lost 6 bases and J lost 4, with 5 bases in between. The CDR3: CASRRADTQYF. The CDR3 DNA reads TGTGCCAGCAGACGAGCAGATACGCAGTATTTT.

This chain links TRBV30 with TRBJ2-2, with 8 nucleotides matching TRBD1. Trimming took 1 base from V and 4 from J; bases not matched to a gene: 11. This CDR3 is built from 17 residues. Germline V CDR1 and CDR2: GTSNPN, SVGIG (reference sequence). DNA of the CDR3: TGTGCCTGGAGTGCCTCACTAGACAGGGGCAGCACCGGGGAGCTGTTTTTT. This translates into CAWSASLDRGSTGELFF.

CDR3: CASSIGTGYNEQFF. CDR3 nucleotides: TGTGCCAGTAGTATTGGGACAGGGTACAATGAGCAGTTCTTC. The rearrangement uses TRBV19 and TRBJ2-1; 9 nucleotides line up with TRBD1. Germline assignment: CDR1 LNHDA and CDR2 SQIVND (reference sequence). J was trimmed by 4 bases and V by 3 bases; bases with no gene match: 1. The CDR3 totals 14 residues. Full variable domain (missing parts from reference TRBV19 and TRBJ2-1): DGGITQSPKYLFRKEGQNVTLSCEQNLNHDAMYWYRQDPGQGLRLIYYSQIVNDFQKGDIAEGYSVSREKKESFPLTVTSAQKNPTAFYLCASSIGTGYNEQFFGPGTRLTVL.

This chain joins TRBV9 and TRBJ1-1, with 7 bases aligning to TRBD1. V lost 0 bases and J lost 4; bases outside the gene matches: 6. Germline loops: CDR1 SGDLS, CDR2 YYNGEE. The CDR3 has 15 residues. Here the CDR3 DNA reads TGTGCCAGCAGCGTAGGAGGGGGCGCGTTCACTGAAGCTTTCTTT. Protein: CASSVGGGAFTEAFF.

This chain links TRBV7-3 with TRBJ1-1; D possibly corresponds to TRBD1 (5 bases). Germline assignment: CDR1 SGHTA and CDR2 FQGTGA. The V gene lost 5 bases and the J gene lost 4 bases, with 11 bases spanning the gap. The CDR3 is made up of 13 amino acids. This CDR3 reads CASSPSQGTEAFF. CDR3 sequence (DNA): TGTGCCAGCAGCCCGAGCCAGGGCACTGAAGCTTTCTTT.

The chain joins TRBV5-5 to TRBJ1-2; TRBD1 is a possible D gene (6 bases). Trimming left V 0 bases short and J 8 bases short, with 14 bases between. CDR1 and CDR2 (germline): SGHKS, YYEKEE (reference sequence). The CDR3 totals 14 residues. The CDR3 DNA reads as TGTGCCAGCAGCTTGGGGACAGCCTATGACGGCTACACCTTC. Translation gives CASSLGTAYDGYTF. Drawing the rest from reference TRBV5-5 and TRBJ1-2, the complete variable domain is DAGVTQSPTHLIKTRGQQVTLRCSPISGHKSVSWYQQVLGQGPQFIFQYYEKEERGRGNFPDRFSARQFPNYSSELNVNALLLGDSALYLCASSLGTAYDGYTFGSGTRLTVV.

The rearrangement links TRBV3-1 (or the pseudogene TRBV3-2) to TRBJ1-1; TRBD1 might be the D (5 bases). The germline V and J ends were trimmed by 4 bases and 7 bases, with 13 bases remaining between them. The CDR3 spans 13 residues. Per germline, CDR1 LGHDT and CDR2 YNNKEL (reference sequence). The CDR3 nucleotides are TGTGCCAGCAGCCCCAGCGGGGGGGTTGAAGCTTTCTTT. It codes for CASSPSGGVEAFF.

This chain joins TRBV12-3 or TRBV12-4 and TRBJ2-7; D perhaps matches TRBD2 (5 bases). The CDR3 is made up of 13 amino acids. With 6 bases removed from V and 2 bases from J, the gap between germline ends came to 11 bases. The CDR3 DNA follows: TGTGCCAGCAGCCGCGGGTTTACCTACGAGCAGTACTTC. This codes for CASSRGFTYEQYF.

The J gene is TRBJ2-5, the V gene TRBV5-1, with 10 positions matching TRBD1. CDR1 and CDR2 (germline): SGHRS, YFSETQ. V was clipped by 2 bases and J by 5 bases; unmatched bases: 3. This CDR3 contains 14 residues. CDR3: CASSLWTGGETQYF. The CDR3 DNA reads TGCGCCAGCAGCTTATGGACAGGGGGGGAGACCCAGTACTTC. The entire variable domain, with the rest obtained from reference TRBV5-1 and TRBJ2-5, is as follows: KAGVTQTPRYLIKTRGQQVTLSCSPISGHRSVSWYQQTPGQGLQFLFEYFSETQRNKGNFPGRFSGRQFSNSRSEMNVSTLELGDSALYLCASSLWTGGETQYFGPGTRLLVL.

The genes are TRBV28 and TRBJ1-5; no reliable D call. The CDR3 runs to 13 residues. Germline V gene data show CDR1 as MDHEN and CDR2 as SYDVKM. The ends were cut back, 3 bases at V and 4 bases at J, with 7 bases in the middle. This CDR3 reads CASSFAVNQPQHF. The CDR3 DNA follows: TGTGCCAGCAGTTTTGCGGTGAATCAGCCCCAGCATTTT.

The gene calls are TRBV5-1 and TRBJ2-7; 9 nucleotides align to TRBD1. CDR1 is SGHRS and CDR2 is YFSETQ in the germline V gene. V was clipped by 4 bases and J by 0 bases; unmatched bases: 2. The CDR3 loop spans 14 amino acids. Here the CDR3 reads CASSKTGGSYEQYF. In DNA form, the CDR3 reads TGCGCCAGCAGCAAGACAGGGGGCTCCTACGAGCAGTACTTC.

The V gene is TRBV28, the J gene TRBJ2-7; a possible D gene is TRBD1 (5 bases). There are 16 residues in the CDR3. Trimming pared 4 bases from V and 4 bases from J, leaving 20 bases between. The germline gives CDR1 MDHEN, CDR2 SYDVKM. CDR3 nucleotides: TGTGCCAGCAGTTCAACGAACAGGATCAGACCATACGAGCAGTACTTC. The encoded protein is CASSSTNRIRPYEQYF.

This chain uses TRBV11-3 with TRBJ2-2, with 7 bases that match TRBD1. The CDR3 is 16 residues long. CDR1 is SGHNT, CDR2 YENEEA, per germline. With V trimmed by 5 bases and J by 5 bases, 11 bases remained unmatched. CDR3 region: CASSTVRDSLTGELFF. CDR3 DNA: TGTGCCAGCAGCACGGTCCGGGACAGCCTGACCGGGGAGCTGTTTTTT. The whole variable domain, remainder taken from reference TRBV11-3 and TRBJ2-2, is EAGVVQSPRYKIIEKKQPVAFWCNPISGHNTLYWYLQNLGQGPELLIRYENEEAVDDSQLPKDRFSAERLKGVDSTLKIQPAELGDSAVYLCASSTVRDSLTGELFFGEGSRLTVL.

This sequence joins TRBV18 and TRBJ1-2; possible D gene TRBD1, 6 bases. The CDR3 extends over 12 amino acids. The germline V gene has CDR1 KGHSH and CDR2 LQKENI. V was cut by 6 bases and J by 8 bases, with 13 bases left in between. DNA for the CDR3: TGTGCCAGCTCCACGACAGGCCAAGGCTACACCTTC. Amino acid sequence: CASSTTGQGYTF.

This clone showed up many times. The V and J genes are TRBV11-3 and TRBJ2-2; 9 bases fit TRBD1. Unmatched junction bases numbered 4, after V lost 5 bases and J lost 3 bases. CDR1 and CDR2 (germline): SGHNT, YENEEA. There are 15 residues in the CDR3. In DNA, the CDR3 is TGTGCCAGCAGCCCTGACAGGGGGGACACCGGGGAGCTGTTTTTT. Translating it yields CASSPDRGDTGELFF. Full variable domain (missing parts from reference TRBV11-3 and TRBJ2-2): EAGVVQSPRYKIIEKKQPVAFWCNPISGHNTLYWYLQNLGQGPELLIRYENEEAVDDSQLPKDRFSAERLKGVDSTLKIQPAELGDSAVYLCASSPDRGDTGELFFGEGSRLTVL.

The rearrangement joins TRBV7-3 to TRBJ1-1; D is unclear. Looked up from germline, CDR1 is SGHTA and CDR2 is FQGTGA. This CDR3 contains 14 residues. Trimming stripped 5 bases from V and 2 bases from J, with 12 bases between. CDR3 nucleotides: TGTGCCAGCAGCCTGAACGGGGTAAACACTGAAGCTTTCTTT. This translates into CASSLNGVNTEAFF.

This clone has just one count. This chain joins TRBV29-1 and TRBJ1-2; 8 bases fit TRBD1. This CDR3 is built from 13 residues. Per germline, CDR1 SQVTM and CDR2 ANQGSEA. The trim removed 7 bases at V and 0 bases at J, leaving 4 bases unmatched. CDR3 sequence reads: CSAGQDTNYGYTF. DNA of the CDR3: TGCAGCGCGGGACAGGACACTAACTATGGCTACACCTTC.

The sample holds one count of this clone. This chain links TRBV30 with TRBJ1-5; 8 nucleotides match TRBD1. From germline, CDR1 is GTSNPN and CDR2 SVGIG (reference sequence). V dropped 3 bases and J dropped 4; count of bases not matched to a gene: 11. The CDR3 is 16 amino acids. CDR3 nucleotides: TGTGCCTGGAGAATCGGGCCAGGGGGCGAGAATCAGCCCCAGCATTTT. This codes for CAWRIGPGGENQPQHF.

This clone has a handful of counts. V usage is TRBV5-4 and J usage is TRBJ1-2; maybe TRBD1 (5 bases). Germline CDR1 reads SGHNT; CDR2 reads YYREEE (reference sequence). This CDR3 comprises 14 residues. The germline V and J ends were trimmed by 4 bases and 0 bases, with 10 bases remaining between them. Written as DNA, the CDR3 is TGTGCCAGCAGCCCATCGACAGCTAACTATGGCTACACCTTC. This translates into CASSPSTANYGYTF.

The chain links TRBV2 to TRBJ1-5; unclear D gene. Germline V gives CDR1 SNHLY, CDR2 FYNNEI. V was trimmed by 6 bases and J by 0 bases, leaving 9 bases between them. The CDR3 consists of 14 residues. CDR3 DNA sequence: TGTGCCAGCAGAGAGGGTTATAGCAATCAGCCCCAGCATTTT. Residues: CASREGYSNQPQHF.

The rearrangement links TRBV28 to TRBJ1-6, with no clear D. The CDR3 covers 13 residues. Trimming took off 2 bases at V and 6 bases at J, with 5 bases between the two ends. Germline CDR1 is MDHEN and CDR2 is SYDVKM. CDR3 sequence reads: CASSLIRNSPLHF. Here the CDR3 DNA reads TGTGCCAGCAGTTTAATCCGTAATTCACCCCTCCACTTT.

V usage is TRBV6-4 and J usage is TRBJ2-3, with 11 positions matching TRBD1. The V gene end was trimmed by 7 bases and the J gene end by 6 bases; junction bases not matched to a gene: 6. The CDR3 consists of 14 residues. The germline V gene has CDR1 MRHNA and CDR2 SNTAGT. For the CDR3, the DNA is TGTGCCAGCAAGGGACAGGGGGACGGGGATACGCAGTATTTT. Translating gives CASKGQGDGDTQYF.

The gene calls are TRBV9 and TRBJ2-3, with TRBD1 identical over 7 bases. CDR1 is SGDLS and CDR2 is YYNGEE in the germline V gene. V lost 0 bases and J lost 4; bases outside the gene matches: 11. The CDR3 has 17 residues. The CDR3 spells CASSVGVPAGGADTQYF. The CDR3 DNA follows: TGTGCCAGCAGCGTAGGTGTTCCGGCAGGGGGAGCAGATACGCAGTATTTT.

The chain links TRBV19 to TRBJ1-5; D possibly corresponds to TRBD1 (5 bases). From germline, CDR1 is LNHDA and CDR2 SQIVND (reference sequence). The ends were cut back, 3 bases at V and 2 bases at J, with 11 bases in the middle. This CDR3 comprises 15 residues. The CDR3, as DNA: TGTGCCAGTAGTATTGGGGGGACGGGCAATCAGCCCCAGCATTTT. Amino acids: CASSIGGTGNQPQHF.